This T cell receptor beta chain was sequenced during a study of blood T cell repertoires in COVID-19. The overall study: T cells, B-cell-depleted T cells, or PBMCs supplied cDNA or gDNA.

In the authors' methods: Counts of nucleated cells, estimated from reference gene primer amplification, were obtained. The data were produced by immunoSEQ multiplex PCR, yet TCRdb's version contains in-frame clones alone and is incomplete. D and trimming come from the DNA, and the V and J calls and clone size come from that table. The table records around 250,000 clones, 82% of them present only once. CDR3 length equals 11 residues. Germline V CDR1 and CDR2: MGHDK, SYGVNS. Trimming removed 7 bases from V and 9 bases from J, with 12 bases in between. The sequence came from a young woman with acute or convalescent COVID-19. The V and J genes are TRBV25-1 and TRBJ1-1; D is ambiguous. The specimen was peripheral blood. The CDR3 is CASTIGAKAFF. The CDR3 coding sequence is TGTGCCAGCACTATCGGAGCAAAAGCTTTCTTT.